Shown below are 13 T cell receptor beta chains from a single sample sequenced in a study of cytomegalovirus exposure and HLA in healthy donors. 60 Vbeta and 13 Jbeta primers were used in PCR. The repertoire was sequenced with immunoSEQ multiplex PCR; TCRdb's copy has only in-frame clones and lacks some. Here the sample spans about 140,000 clones, 75% to 85% being singletons. The specimen sequenced was PBMCs. Every receptor here comes from a female donor in good health and CMV-seronegative.

The chain employs TRBV30 and TRBJ2-3; D may be TRBD1 (6 bases). Looked up from germline, CDR1 is GTSNPN and CDR2 is SVGIG (reference sequence). V dropped 3 bases and J dropped 3 bases, with 13 bases sitting between them. The CDR3 totals 14 residues. This chain's CDR3 is CAWSLGGRTDTQYF. The CDR3 DNA reads as TGTGCCTGGAGCCTTGGGGGCAGGACAGATACGCAGTATTTT.

V and J are TRBV19 and TRBJ1-1; D is uncertain. Trimming removed 7 bases from V and 5 bases from J, with 17 bases in between. CDR3 length equals 14 residues. Germline loops: CDR1 LNHDA, CDR2 SQIVND (reference sequence). The CDR3 protein is CASNTRGVGTEAFF. The CDR3 DNA sequence: TGTGCCAGTAATACTCGCGGGGTTGGAACTGAAGCTTTCTTT.

CDR3 bases: TGCGCCAGCAGCCACAACTCTGGAAACACCATATATTTT. As protein: CASSHNSGNTIYF. This chain uses TRBV4-1 with TRBJ1-3; D is undetermined. The V gene lost 3 bases and the J gene lost 0 bases, with 3 bases spanning the gap. From germline, CDR1 is MGHRA and CDR2 YSYEKL. The CDR3 contains 13 residues.

V is TRBV29-1 and J is TRBJ1-2; D unresolved. Trimming removed 3 bases from V and 5 bases from J, with 7 bases in between. The CDR3 length is 11 residues. Looked up from germline, CDR1 is SQVTM and CDR2 is ANQGSEA. This chain's CDR3 is CSVDSGYGYTF. CDR3 DNA: TGCAGCGTTGACAGCGGGTATGGCTACACCTTC.

This clone appeared a few times. The chain couples TRBV4-3 to TRBJ2-7, with a weak D call TRBD2 (6 bases). Deletions cut 0 bases from V and 5 bases from J, with 14 bases between. The CDR3 contains 15 residues. The germline V gene encodes CDR1 LGHNA and CDR2 YSLEER. Here the CDR3 DNA reads TGCGCCAGCAGCCAAGACAGGGACTCGAGCGACGAGCAGTACTTC. It specifies CASSQDRDSSDEQYF.

This clone came up once. This rearrangement joins TRBV25-1 to TRBJ1-2, with D maybe TRBD1 (5 bases). This CDR3 is 13 amino acids long. Looked up from germline, CDR1 is MGHDK and CDR2 is SYGVNS. V dropped 4 bases and J dropped 4 bases, with 10 bases sitting between them. The CDR3 DNA sequence: TGTGCCAGCAGTGCCCAGGGAGGCTATGGCTACACCTTC. Amino acid sequence: CASSAQGGYGYTF.

The J gene is TRBJ1-2, the V gene TRBV7-2; 9 bases match TRBD1. CDR3 size: 17 residues. V shed 4 bases and J 0 bases; nucleotides not matched to a gene: 9. Germline V gene sequence: CDR1 SGHTA, CDR2 FQGNSA. The CDR3 spells CASSSFRGTGTNYGYTF. CDR3 nucleotide sequence: TGTGCCAGCAGCTCTTTTAGGGGGACAGGGACTAACTATGGCTACACCTTC. Combining the CDR3 with reference TRBV7-2 and TRBJ1-2 gives the whole variable domain GAGVSQSPSNKVTEKGKDVELRCDPISGHTALYWYRQSLGQGLEFLIYFQGNSAPDKSGLPSDRFSAERTGGSVSTLTIQRTQQEDSAVYLCASSSFRGTGTNYGYTFGSGTRLTVV.

The chain combines TRBV5-1 with TRBJ2-1; 11 bases align to TRBD2. Germline V gene sequence: CDR1 SGHRS, CDR2 YFSETQ. CDR3 length: 15 residues. With 4 bases clipped from V and 8 bases from J, the junction kept 8 bases outside the gene matches. CDR3 in DNA: TGCGCCAGCAGCAACGGACTAGCGGGCGTGGATGAGCAGTTCTTC. As protein: CASSNGLAGVDEQFF. Full variable domain (missing parts from reference TRBV5-1 and TRBJ2-1): KAGVTQTPRYLIKTRGQQVTLSCSPISGHRSVSWYQQTPGQGLQFLFEYFSETQRNKGNFPGRFSGRQFSNSRSEMNVSTLELGDSALYLCASSNGLAGVDEQFFGPGTRLTVL.

Comment on this clone: Mismatch with germline at one junction end may stem from a read error. This chain uses TRBV18 with TRBJ2-2; 8 nucleotides agree with TRBD1. The CDR3 length is 17 residues. The V gene's germline CDR1 is KGHSH and CDR2 LQKENI. DNA for the CDR3: TGTGCCAGCTCAACACCGACAGGGGCAATGAACACCGGGGAGCTGTTTTTT. This codes for CASSTPTGAMNTGELFF.

V gene TRBV4-1 combines with J gene TRBJ2-5, with TRBD2 identical over 11 bases. This CDR3 has 16 residues. Trimming cost V 3 bases and J 6 bases; bases outside gene matches: 9. Germline V gene data show CDR1 as MGHRA and CDR2 as YSYEKL. The CDR3 reads CASSHFSGGESQTQYF. The CDR3 nucleotides are TGCGCCAGCAGCCACTTTAGCGGGGGGGAGTCGCAGACCCAGTACTTC.

The genes are TRBV11-2 and TRBJ2-1, with a possible D match to TRBD1 (6 bases). The V gene's germline CDR1 is SGHAT and CDR2 FQNNGV. This CDR3 has 16 amino acids. The V and J ends lost 1 base and 0 bases respectively, with 10 bases between them. The CDR3 DNA reads TGTGCCAGCAGCTTAGTTGGCAGGGGCTCCTACAATGAGCAGTTCTTC. Protein product: CASSLVGRGSYNEQFF.

The chain joins TRBV28 to TRBJ2-3; 10 bases are shared with TRBD1. In germline, CDR1 is MDHEN, CDR2 SYDVKM. V trimming: 2 bases; J trimming: 10 bases; junction bases outside the gene matches: 0. The CDR3 extends over 12 amino acids. The CDR3 coding sequence is TGTGCCAGCAGTTTAGGACAGGGGGCGCAGTATTTT. Translated, it gives CASSLGQGAQYF.

As for this clone: Because the CDR3 is missing its conserved closing phenylalanine or tryptophan, this is likely a read error. The chain uses TRBV7-2 and TRBJ2-7; D is unresolved. CDR1 is SGHTA and CDR2 is FQGNSA in the germline V gene. This CDR3 spans 11 amino acids. The V end was cut by 1 base, the J end by 3 bases, with 1 base between. The CDR3 DNA is TGTGCCAGCAGCTTAGACTACGAGCAGTACCTC. Its protein product is CASSLDYEQYL.